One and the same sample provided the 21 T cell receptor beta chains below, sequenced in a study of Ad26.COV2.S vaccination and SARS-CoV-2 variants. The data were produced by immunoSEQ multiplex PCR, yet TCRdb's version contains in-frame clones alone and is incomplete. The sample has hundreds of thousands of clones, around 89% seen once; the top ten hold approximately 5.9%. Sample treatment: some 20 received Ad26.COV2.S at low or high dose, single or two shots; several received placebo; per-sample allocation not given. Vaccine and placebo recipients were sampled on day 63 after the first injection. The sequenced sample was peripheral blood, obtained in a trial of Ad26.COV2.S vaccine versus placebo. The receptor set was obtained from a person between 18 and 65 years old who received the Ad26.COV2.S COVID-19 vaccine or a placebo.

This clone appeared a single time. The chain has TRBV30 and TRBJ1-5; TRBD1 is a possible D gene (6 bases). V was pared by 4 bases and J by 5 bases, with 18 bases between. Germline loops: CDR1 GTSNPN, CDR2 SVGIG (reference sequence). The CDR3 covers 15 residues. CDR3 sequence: CAWNPMGAKHQPQHF. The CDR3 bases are TGTGCCTGGAATCCAATGGGGGCCAAACATCAGCCCCAGCATTTT. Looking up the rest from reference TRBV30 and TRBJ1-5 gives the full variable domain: SQTIHQWPATLVQPVGSPLSLECTVEGTSNPNLYWYRQAAGRGLQLLFYSVGIGQISSEVPQNLSASRPQDRQFILSSKKLLLSDSGFYLCAWNPMGAKHQPQHFGDGTRLSIL.

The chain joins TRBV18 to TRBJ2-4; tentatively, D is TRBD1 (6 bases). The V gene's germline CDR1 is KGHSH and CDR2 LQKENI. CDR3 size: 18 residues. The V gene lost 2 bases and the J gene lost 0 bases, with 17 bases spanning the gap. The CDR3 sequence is CASSPGTPLVLAKNIQYF. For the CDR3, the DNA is TGTGCCAGCTCACCAGGGACACCTTTAGTCCTAGCCAAAAACATTCAGTACTTC.

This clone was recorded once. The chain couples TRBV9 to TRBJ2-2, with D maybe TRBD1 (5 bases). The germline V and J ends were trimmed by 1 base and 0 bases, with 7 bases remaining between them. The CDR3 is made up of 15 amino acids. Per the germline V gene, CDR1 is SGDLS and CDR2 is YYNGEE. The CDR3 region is CASSVRQTNTGELFF. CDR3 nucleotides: TGTGCCAGCAGCGTAAGACAGACGAACACCGGGGAGCTGTTTTTT.

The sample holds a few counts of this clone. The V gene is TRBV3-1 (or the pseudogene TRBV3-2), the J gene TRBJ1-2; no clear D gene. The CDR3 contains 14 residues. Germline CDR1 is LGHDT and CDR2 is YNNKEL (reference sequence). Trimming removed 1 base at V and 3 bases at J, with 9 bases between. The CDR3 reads CASSQGAVDYGYTF. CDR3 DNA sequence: TGTGCCAGCAGCCAAGGGGCGGTTGACTATGGCTACACCTTC.

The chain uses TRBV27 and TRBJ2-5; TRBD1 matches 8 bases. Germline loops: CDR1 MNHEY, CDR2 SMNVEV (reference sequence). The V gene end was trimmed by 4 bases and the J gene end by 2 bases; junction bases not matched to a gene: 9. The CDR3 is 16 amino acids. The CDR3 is CASSSKTGVRQETQYF. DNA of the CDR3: TGTGCCAGCAGTTCAAAGACAGGGGTTAGACAAGAGACCCAGTACTTC.

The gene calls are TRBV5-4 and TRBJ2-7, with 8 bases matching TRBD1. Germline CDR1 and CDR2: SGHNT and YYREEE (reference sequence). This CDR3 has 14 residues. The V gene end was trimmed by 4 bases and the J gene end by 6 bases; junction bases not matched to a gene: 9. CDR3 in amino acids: CASSTWTGQVEQYF. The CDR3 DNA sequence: TGTGCCAGCAGCACATGGACAGGGCAAGTCGAGCAGTACTTC. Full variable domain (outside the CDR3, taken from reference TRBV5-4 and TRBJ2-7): ETGVTQSPTHLIKTRGQQVTLRCSSQSGHNTVSWYQQALGQGPQFIFQYYREEENGRGNFPPRFSGLQFPNYSSELNVNALELDDSALYLCASSTWTGQVEQYFGPGTRLTVT.

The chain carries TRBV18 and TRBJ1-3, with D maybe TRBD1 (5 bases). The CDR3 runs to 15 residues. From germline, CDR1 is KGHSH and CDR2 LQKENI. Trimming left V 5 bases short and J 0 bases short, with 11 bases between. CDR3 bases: TGTGCCAGCTCAGAGGGACTCGACTCTGGAAACACCATATATTTT. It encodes CASSEGLDSGNTIYF.

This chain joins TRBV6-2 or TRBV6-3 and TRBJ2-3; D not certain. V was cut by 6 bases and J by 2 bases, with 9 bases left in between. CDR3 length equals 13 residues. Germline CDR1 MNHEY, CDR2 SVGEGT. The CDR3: CASSGLSTDTQYF. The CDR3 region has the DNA TGTGCCAGCAGCGGCCTTTCCACAGATACGCAGTATTTT.

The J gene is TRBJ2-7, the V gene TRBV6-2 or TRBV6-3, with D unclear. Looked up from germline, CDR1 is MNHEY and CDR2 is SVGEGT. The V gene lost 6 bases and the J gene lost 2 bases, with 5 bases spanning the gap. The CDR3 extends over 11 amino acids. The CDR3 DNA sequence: TGTGCCAGCAGCTTCACCTACGAGCAGTACTTC. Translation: CASSFTYEQYF.

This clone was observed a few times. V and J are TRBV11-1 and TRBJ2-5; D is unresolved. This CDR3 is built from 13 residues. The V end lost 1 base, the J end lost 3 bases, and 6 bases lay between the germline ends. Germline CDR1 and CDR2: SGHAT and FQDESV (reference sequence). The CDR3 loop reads CASSLGLKETQYF. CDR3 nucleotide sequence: TGTGCCAGCAGCTTAGGTTTAAAAGAGACCCAGTACTTC.

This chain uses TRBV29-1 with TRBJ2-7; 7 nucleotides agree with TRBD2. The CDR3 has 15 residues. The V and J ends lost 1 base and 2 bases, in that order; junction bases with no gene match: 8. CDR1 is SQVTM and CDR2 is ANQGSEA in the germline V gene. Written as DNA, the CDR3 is TGCAGCGTTGAAGGTAGGGGAGGGGTTACCTACGAGCAGTACTTC. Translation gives CSVEGRGGVTYEQYF.

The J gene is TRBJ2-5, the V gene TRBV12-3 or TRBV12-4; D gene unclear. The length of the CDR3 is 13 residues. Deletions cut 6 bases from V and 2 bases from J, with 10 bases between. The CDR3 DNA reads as TGTGCCAGCAGCAACACCGAGCAAGAGACCCAGTACTTC. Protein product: CASSNTEQETQYF.

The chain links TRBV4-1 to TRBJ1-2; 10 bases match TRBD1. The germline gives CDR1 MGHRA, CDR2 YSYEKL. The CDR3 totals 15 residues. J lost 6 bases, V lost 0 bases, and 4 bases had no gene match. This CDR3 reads CASSQDRGTGDGYTF. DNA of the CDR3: TGCGCCAGCAGCCAAGATCGCGGGACAGGGGATGGCTACACCTTC.

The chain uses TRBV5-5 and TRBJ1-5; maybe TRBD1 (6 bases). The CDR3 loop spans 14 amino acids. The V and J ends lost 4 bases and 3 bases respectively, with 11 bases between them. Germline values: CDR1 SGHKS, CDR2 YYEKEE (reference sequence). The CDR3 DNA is TGTGCCAGCAGCCCTGGACAGTCCAATCAGCCCCAGCATTTT. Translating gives CASSPGQSNQPQHF.

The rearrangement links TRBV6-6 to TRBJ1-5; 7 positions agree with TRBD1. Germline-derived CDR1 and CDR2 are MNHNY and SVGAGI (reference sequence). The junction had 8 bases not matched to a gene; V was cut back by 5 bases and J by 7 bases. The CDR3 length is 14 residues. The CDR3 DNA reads TGTGCCAGCAGTAGGGACAGTTTGCAGCAGCCCCAGCATTTT. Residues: CASSRDSLQQPQHF.

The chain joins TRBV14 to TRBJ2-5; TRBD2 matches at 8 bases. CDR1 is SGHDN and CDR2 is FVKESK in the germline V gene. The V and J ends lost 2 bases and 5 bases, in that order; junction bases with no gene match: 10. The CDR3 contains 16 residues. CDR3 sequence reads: CASSQRSGSWDETQYF. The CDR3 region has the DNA TGTGCCAGCAGCCAACGGAGCGGGAGTTGGGATGAGACCCAGTACTTC.

CDR3 protein: CASGLTRSSEQFF. CDR3 coding DNA: TGTGCTAGTGGTTTGACCAGGTCCAGCGAGCAGTTCTTC. V is TRBV12-5 and J is TRBJ2-1, with no clear D. Trimming shortened V by 2 bases and J by 10 bases, and 12 bases separated the two germline ends. This CDR3 is built from 13 residues. Germline values: CDR1 LGHNT, CDR2 FRNRAP.

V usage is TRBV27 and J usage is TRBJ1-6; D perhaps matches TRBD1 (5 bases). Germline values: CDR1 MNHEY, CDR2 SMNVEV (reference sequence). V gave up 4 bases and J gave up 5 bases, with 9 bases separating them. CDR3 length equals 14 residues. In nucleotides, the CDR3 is TGTGCCAGCAGTTCCCAGGGAGATAATTCACCCCTCCACTTT. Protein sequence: CASSSQGDNSPLHF.

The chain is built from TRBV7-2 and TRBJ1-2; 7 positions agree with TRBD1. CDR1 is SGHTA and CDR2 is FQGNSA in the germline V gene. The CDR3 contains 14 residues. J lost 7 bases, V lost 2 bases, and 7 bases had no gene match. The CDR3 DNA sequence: TGTGCCAGCAGCTTAAGGGCAGGGGGGCCTGGCTACACCTTC. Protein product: CASSLRAGGPGYTF.

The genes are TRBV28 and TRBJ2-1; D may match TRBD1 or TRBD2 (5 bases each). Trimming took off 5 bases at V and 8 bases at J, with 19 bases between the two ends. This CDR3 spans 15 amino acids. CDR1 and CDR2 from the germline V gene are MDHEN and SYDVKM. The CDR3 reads CASSPHLLQGDEQFF. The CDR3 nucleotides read TGTGCCAGCAGTCCTCACCTACTCCAGGGAGATGAGCAGTTCTTC. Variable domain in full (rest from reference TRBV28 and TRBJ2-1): DVKVTQSSRYLVKRTGEKVFLECVQDMDHENMFWYRQDPGLGLRLIYFSYDVKMKEKGDIPEGYSVSREKKERFSLILESASTNQTSMYLCASSPHLLQGDEQFFGPGTRLTVL.

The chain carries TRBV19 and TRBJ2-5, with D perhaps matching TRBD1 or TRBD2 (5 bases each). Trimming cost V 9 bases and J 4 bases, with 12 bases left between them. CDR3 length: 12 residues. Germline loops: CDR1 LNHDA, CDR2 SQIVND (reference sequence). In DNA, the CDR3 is TGTGCCAGCCGGGCTGGGGGAGAGACCCAGTACTTC. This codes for CASRAGGETQYF. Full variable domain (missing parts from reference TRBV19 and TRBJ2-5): DGGITQSPKYLFRKEGQNVTLSCEQNLNHDAMYWYRQDPGQGLRLIYYSQIVNDFQKGDIAEGYSVSREKKESFPLTVTSAQKNPTAFYLCASRAGGETQYFGPGTRLLVL.